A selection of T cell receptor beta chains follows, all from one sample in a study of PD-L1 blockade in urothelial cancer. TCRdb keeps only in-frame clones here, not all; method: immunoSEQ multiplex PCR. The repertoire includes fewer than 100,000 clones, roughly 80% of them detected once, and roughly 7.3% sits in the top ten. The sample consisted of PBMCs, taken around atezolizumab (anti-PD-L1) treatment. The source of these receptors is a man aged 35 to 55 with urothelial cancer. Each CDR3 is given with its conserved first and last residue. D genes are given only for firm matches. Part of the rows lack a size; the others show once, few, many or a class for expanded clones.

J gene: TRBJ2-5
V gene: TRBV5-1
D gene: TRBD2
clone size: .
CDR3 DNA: TGCGCCAGCAGCCCGACTAGCGGGAGGGCCGTGGAGACCCAGTACTTC
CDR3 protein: CASSPTSGRAVETQYF

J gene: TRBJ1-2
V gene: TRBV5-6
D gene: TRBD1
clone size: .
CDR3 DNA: TGTGCCAGCAGTCCGGGACAGAGTTTCTATGGCTACACCTTC
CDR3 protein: CASSPGQSFYGYTF

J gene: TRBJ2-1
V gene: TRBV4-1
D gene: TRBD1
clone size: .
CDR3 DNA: TGCGCCAGCAGCCAACAAGATCGACAGGGTGGCAATGAGCAGTTCTTC
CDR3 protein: CASSQQDRQGGNEQFF

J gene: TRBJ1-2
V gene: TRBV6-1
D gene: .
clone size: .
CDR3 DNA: TGTGCCAGCTTTACAACAGTTGGGGGCTACACCTTC
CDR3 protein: CASFTTVGGYTF

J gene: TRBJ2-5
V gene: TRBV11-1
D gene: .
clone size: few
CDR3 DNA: TGTGCCAGCAGCTTAAAACCGAGCGGAGAGACCCAGTACTTC
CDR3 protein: CASSLKPSGETQYF

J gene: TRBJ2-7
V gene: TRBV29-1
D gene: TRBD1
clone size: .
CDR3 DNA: TGCAGCGCTGGGGACAGGACCTCCTACGAGCAGTACTTC
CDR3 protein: CSAGDRTSYEQYF

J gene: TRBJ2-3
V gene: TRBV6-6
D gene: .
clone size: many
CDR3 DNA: TGTGCCAGCACTCAGGGCACAGATACGCAGTATTTT
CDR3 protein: CASTQGTDTQYF

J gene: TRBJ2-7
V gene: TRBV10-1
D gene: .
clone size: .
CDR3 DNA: TGCGCCAGCAGTGCCAGGGGCTCCTACGAGCAGTACTTC
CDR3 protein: CASSARGSYEQYF

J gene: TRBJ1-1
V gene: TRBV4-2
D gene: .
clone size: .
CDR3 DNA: TGTGCCAGCAGCCAGCAGGGGTCCCTCAACACTGAAGCTTTCTTT
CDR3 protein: CASSQQGSLNTEAFF

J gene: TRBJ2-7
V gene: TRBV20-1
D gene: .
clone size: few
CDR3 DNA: TGCAGTGCTAGCCCCTACTACGAGCAGTACTTC
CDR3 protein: CSASPYYEQYF

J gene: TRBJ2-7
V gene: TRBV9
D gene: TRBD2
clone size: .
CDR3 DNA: TGTGCCAGCAGCATCAGAGCGGGAGACGAGCAGTACTTC
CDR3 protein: CASSIRAGDEQYF

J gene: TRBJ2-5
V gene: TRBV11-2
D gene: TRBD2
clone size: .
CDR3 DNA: TGTGCCAGCAGCTTCAGAGCGGGAGGGCCAGAGACCCAGTACTTC
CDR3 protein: CASSFRAGGPETQYF

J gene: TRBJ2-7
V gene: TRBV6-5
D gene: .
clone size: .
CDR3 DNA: TGTGCCAGCAGTTCCTTTCTCTCAACTCCACCCTACGAGCAGTACTTC
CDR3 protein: CASSSFLSTPPYEQYF

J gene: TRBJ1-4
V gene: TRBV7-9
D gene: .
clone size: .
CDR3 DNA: TGTGCCAGCAGCTTAGAGGGGGGGTTCGAAAAACTGTTTTTT
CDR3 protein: CASSLEGGFEKLFF

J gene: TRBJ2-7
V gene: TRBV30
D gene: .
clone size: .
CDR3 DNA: TGTGCCTGGAGTGAACAGGGGGGGGGACCCTACGAGCAGTACTTC
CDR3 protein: CAWSEQGGGPYEQYF

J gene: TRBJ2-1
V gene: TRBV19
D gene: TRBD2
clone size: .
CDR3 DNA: TGTGCCAGTAAACGGGCGGGAGGGAACAATGAGCAGTTCTTC
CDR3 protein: CASKRAGGNNEQFF

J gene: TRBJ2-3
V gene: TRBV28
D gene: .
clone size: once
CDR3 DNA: TGTGCCAGCAGGAGCAGACTAGATACGCAGTATTTT
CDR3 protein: CASRSRLDTQYF

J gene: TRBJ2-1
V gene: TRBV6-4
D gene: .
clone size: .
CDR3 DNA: TGTGCCAGCAGTGATTTAGTCAGGAATGAGCAGTTCTTC
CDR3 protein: CASSDLVRNEQFF

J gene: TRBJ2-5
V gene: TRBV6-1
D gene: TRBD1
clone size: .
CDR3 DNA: TGTGCCAGCACTGCAGGGGGCCAAGAGACCCAGTACTTC
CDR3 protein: CASTAGGQETQYF

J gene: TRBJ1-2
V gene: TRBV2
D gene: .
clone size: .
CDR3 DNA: TGTGCCAGCAGTGGCCCCGACACCAACTATGGCTACACCTTC
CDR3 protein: CASSGPDTNYGYTF

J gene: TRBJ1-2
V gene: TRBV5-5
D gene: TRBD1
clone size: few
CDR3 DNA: TGTGCCAGCAGCTGGGACAGGGGCTACACCTTC
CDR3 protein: CASSWDRGYTF

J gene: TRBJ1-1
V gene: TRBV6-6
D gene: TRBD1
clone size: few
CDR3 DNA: TGTGCCAGCAGTGCCTCGACAGGGATAGACACTGAAGCTTTCTTT
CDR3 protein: CASSASTGIDTEAFF